This T cell receptor beta chain appears in the sequencing data of a study of shared clonotypes between healthy human individuals. Background on the study: CD4 naive cells filled three plates per donor, CD4 memory three, CD8 naive two and CD8 memory one.

V gave up 3 bases and J gave up 6 bases; unmatched junction bases: 7. The V gene's germline CDR1 is SGHTA and CDR2 FQGNSA. The CDR3 is made up of 16 amino acids. Terminally differentiated effector memory CD45RA+ cells were excluded from the naive CD8 cells, which were CD45RO-negative and positively selected for CCR7. Using immunoSEQ multiplex PCR, the repertoire was profiled, and TCRdb retains in-frame clones only, with some absent. The sample lists some 2,000,000 clones, less than 95% occurring once. The genes are TRBV7-2 and TRBJ2-2; 10 bases line up with TRBD2. Sequenced input: naive CD8+ T cells sorted from blood. The sequence was collected from a man between 18 and 29 years old in good health. The CDR3 coding sequence is TGTGCCAGCAGCTTCTGGGTAGCGGGAGGCTCCGGGGAGCTGTTTTTT. Encoded protein: CASSFWVAGGSGELFF. Full variable domain (missing parts from reference TRBV7-2 and TRBJ2-2): GAGVSQSPSNKVTEKGKDVELRCDPISGHTALYWYRQSLGQGLEFLIYFQGNSAPDKSGLPSDRFSAERTGGSVSTLTIQRTQQEDSAVYLCASSFWVAGGSGELFFGEGSRLTVL.